This T cell receptor (beta chain) emerged from a study of blood T cell repertoires in COVID-19. Study-level information: The origin of the acute and convalescent COVID-19 samples was the United States, Italy and Spain. Sources were T cells, B-cell-depleted T cells, or PBMCs; the material itself was cDNA or gDNA.

The CDR3 length is 17 residues. Original processing methods: Estimates of nucleated cell counts were drawn from the amplification of reference gene primers. Generated by immunoSEQ multiplex PCR, the TCRdb table keeps only in-frame clones and is missing some. The D gene and trimming were derived from the DNA, and the V and J assignments and clone size from that table. The sample holds 25,000 to 35,000 clones, approximately 85% seen once. Sequenced input: peripheral blood. The source of this sequence is a human donor in a cohort sampled during active COVID-19. This chain joins TRBV12-1 and TRBJ2-5; the DNA was not used to check the table's D call, TRBD2. TRBV12-1 is a known pseudogene. The CDR3 spells CASSCPGTSGGRKTQYF. The CDR3 nucleotides read TGTGCCAGCAGCTGTCCAGGGACTAGCGGGGGGAGAAAGACCCAGTACTTC.